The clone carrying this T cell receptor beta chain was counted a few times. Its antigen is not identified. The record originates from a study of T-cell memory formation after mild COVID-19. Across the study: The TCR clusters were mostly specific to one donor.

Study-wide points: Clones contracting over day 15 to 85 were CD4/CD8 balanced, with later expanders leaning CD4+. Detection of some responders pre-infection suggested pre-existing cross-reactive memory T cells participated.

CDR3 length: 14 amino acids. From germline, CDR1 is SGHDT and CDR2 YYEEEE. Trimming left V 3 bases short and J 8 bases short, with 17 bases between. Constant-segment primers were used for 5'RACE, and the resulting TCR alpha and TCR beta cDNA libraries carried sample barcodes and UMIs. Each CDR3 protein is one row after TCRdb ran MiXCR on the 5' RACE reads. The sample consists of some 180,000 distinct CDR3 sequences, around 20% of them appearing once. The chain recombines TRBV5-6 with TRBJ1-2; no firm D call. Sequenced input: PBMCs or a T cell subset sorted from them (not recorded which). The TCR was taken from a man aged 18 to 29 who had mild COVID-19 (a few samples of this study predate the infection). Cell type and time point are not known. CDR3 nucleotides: TGTGCCAGCAGCTCGTTTAAGCAGTCCGGCGGCTACACCTTC. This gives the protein CASSSFKQSGGYTF.